Shown below are 22 T cell receptor beta chains from a single sample sequenced in a study of blood T cell repertoires in COVID-19. Profiled with immunoSEQ multiplex PCR; TCRdb holds only in-frame clones, not every one. The table lists fewer than 95,000 clones, roughly 80% of them singletons. Sequences were obtained from peripheral blood. The source is a human donor in a cohort sampled during active COVID-19.

This clone was counted ten times or more. V gene TRBV7-9 combines with J gene TRBJ1-6, with TRBD1 as a possible D gene (6 bases). This CDR3 comprises 16 residues. Germline loops: CDR1 SEHNR, CDR2 FQNEAQ (reference sequence). Trimming stripped 1 base from V and 4 bases from J, with 11 bases between. The CDR3 nucleotides are TGTGCCAGCAGCTTAGGGGGGACAACTTATAATTCACCCCTCCACTTT. This sequence encodes CASSLGGTTYNSPLHF.

In this sample, this clone turned up once. V is TRBV18 and J is TRBJ2-7, with 9 bases identical to TRBD1. Germline lookup yields CDR1 KGHSH and CDR2 LQKENI. The length of the CDR3 is 14 residues. The junction had 6 bases not matched to a gene; V was cut back by 5 bases and J by 4 bases. The CDR3 sequence: CASSAGTGLYEQYF. In DNA form, the CDR3 reads TGTGCCAGCTCAGCCGGGACAGGGCTTTACGAGCAGTACTTC.

The chain carries TRBV6-5 and TRBJ1-3; tentatively, D is TRBD1 (6 bases). V shed 4 bases and J shed 5 bases, with 15 bases lying between them. Germline V gives CDR1 MNHEY, CDR2 SVGAGI. The CDR3 is 15 residues long. The CDR3: CASSFAQGNRNTIYF. CDR3 nucleotides: TGTGCCAGCAGTTTCGCACAGGGTAACAGAAACACCATATATTTT.

The CDR3 sequence is CASSPIGQDGDEQYF. In DNA form, the CDR3 reads TGTGCCAGCAGTCCGATTGGACAGGACGGCGACGAGCAGTACTTC. This chain connects TRBV7-3 to TRBJ2-7; TRBD1 aligns across 7 bases. This CDR3 is 15 amino acids long. Germline CDR1 and CDR2: SGHTA and FQGTGA. Losses at the gene ends were 6 bases for V and 5 bases for J; bases not matched to a gene: 13.

J is TRBJ2-3 and V is TRBV6-4; 12 bases line up with TRBD2. This CDR3 contains 15 residues. CDR1 is MRHNA and CDR2 is SNTAGT in the germline V gene. Germline trimming cut 6 bases from V and 2 bases from J; bases unmatched to any gene: 3. The CDR3 bases are TGTGCCAGCAGGCGGACTAGCGGGGTCACAGATACGCAGTATTTT. Translation gives CASRRTSGVTDTQYF.

V and J are TRBV14 and TRBJ2-3, with D maybe TRBD1 (5 bases). The CDR3 has 15 residues. The germline V and J ends were trimmed by 4 bases and 0 bases, with 11 bases remaining between them. The V gene's germline CDR1 is SGHDN and CDR2 FVKESK. CDR3 DNA: TGTGCCAGCAGCCTCAGGGCAGGGAGCACAGATACGCAGTATTTT. This encodes CASSLRAGSTDTQYF.

V gene TRBV9 combines with J gene TRBJ2-1; D may be TRBD2 (5 bases). The CDR3 runs 17 residues. The germline CDR1 and CDR2 sequences are SGDLS and YYNGEE. V was pared by 3 bases and J by 1 base, with 17 bases between. The CDR3 bases are TGTGCCAGCAGCGCCACTCTCTGGGAGAGTTCCTACAATGAGCAGTTCTTC. Amino acid sequence: CASSATLWESSYNEQFF.

This rearrangement joins TRBV9 to TRBJ1-2; weak D call: TRBD1 (6 bases). The CDR3 runs to 15 residues. The germline gives CDR1 SGDLS, CDR2 YYNGEE. The V end was cut by 4 bases, the J end by 3 bases, with 16 bases between. CDR3: CASSLRGAVDYGYTF. The CDR3 coding sequence is TGTGCCAGCAGCCTCCGGGGGGCCGTCGACTATGGCTACACCTTC.

This clone was recorded once. The chain uses TRBV10-1 and TRBJ1-2; the D is unclear. V lost 5 bases and J 5 bases, leaving 12 bases between the germline ends. In germline, CDR1 is WNHNN, CDR2 SYGVQD (reference sequence). The CDR3 extends over 13 amino acids. CDR3 residues: CASSPRKEYGYTF. DNA of the CDR3: TGCGCCAGCAGTCCCAGGAAAGAATATGGCTACACCTTC.

The sample holds one count of this clone. This rearrangement joins TRBV5-1 to TRBJ1-1; D is uncertain. Between the trimmed V and J ends, which lost 5 bases and 0 bases, there was a span of 11 bases. This CDR3 has 14 residues. The germline V gene encodes CDR1 SGHRS and CDR2 YFSETQ. Here the CDR3 reads CASSFSGVNTEAFF. In nucleotides, the CDR3 is TGCGCCAGCAGTTTTTCCGGGGTGAACACTGAAGCTTTCTTT.

This clone was seen just once. The genes are TRBV7-9 and TRBJ2-1, with D possibly being TRBD1 (6 bases). Germline V gene data show CDR1 as SEHNR and CDR2 as FQNEAQ (reference sequence). The V end lost 1 base, the J end lost 3 bases, and 10 bases lay between the germline ends. This CDR3 is built from 15 residues. CDR3 in amino acids: CASSLGQGIYNEQFF. The CDR3 coding sequence is TGTGCCAGCAGCTTAGGCCAGGGGATCTACAATGAGCAGTTCTTC.

This sequence joins TRBV7-7 and TRBJ2-5; 8 nucleotides agree with TRBD2. The CDR3 has 15 residues. The germline gives CDR1 SSHAT, CDR2 FNYEAQ (reference sequence). With 6 bases clipped from V and 5 bases from J, the junction kept 11 bases outside the gene matches. The CDR3 coding sequence is TGTGCCAGCAGACCGAGCGGGGGCCCACAGGAGACCCAGTACTTC. It encodes CASRPSGGPQETQYF.

The chain uses TRBV5-1 and TRBJ1-2; tentative D call: TRBD1 (6 bases). The CDR3 is 15 residues long. Germline V CDR1 and CDR2: SGHRS, YFSETQ. The germline V and J ends were trimmed by 2 bases and 2 bases, with 13 bases remaining between them. The CDR3 bases are TGCGCCAGCAGCTTCTCAGGGGACCTCAACTATGGCTACACCTTC. Translated: CASSFSGDLNYGYTF.

The rearrangement links TRBV6-5 to TRBJ2-3; the match to TRBD2 covers 9 bases. Germline V gene data show CDR1 as MNHEY and CDR2 as SVGAGI. Trimming cost V 4 bases and J 4 bases; bases outside gene matches: 9. The CDR3 spans 16 residues. This chain's CDR3 is CASSLRLAGRADTQYF. CDR3 bases: TGTGCCAGCAGTTTGCGCCTAGCGGGGCGTGCAGATACGCAGTATTTT.

The chain joins TRBV15 to TRBJ2-7; TRBD1 might be the D (6 bases). The germline gives CDR1 LNHNV, CDR2 YYDKDF (reference sequence). This CDR3 has 15 residues. Trimming cost V 2 bases and J 0 bases, with 11 bases left between them. CDR3 residues: CATSRFQDSSYEQYF. As DNA, the CDR3 is TGTGCCACCAGCAGATTTCAGGACAGCTCCTACGAGCAGTACTTC.

V usage is TRBV5-4 and J usage is TRBJ1-6; TRBD1 matches 11 bases. The CDR3 loop spans 14 amino acids. CDR1 and CDR2 from the germline V gene are SGHNT and YYREEE (reference sequence). V was pared by 1 base and J by 10 bases, with 1 base of the junction left unmatched. CDR3 protein: CASSLRTGGSPLHF. The CDR3 region has the DNA TGTGCCAGCAGCTTGAGGACAGGGGGCTCACCCCTCCACTTT.

This chain connects TRBV7-8 to TRBJ2-3; tentative D call: TRBD2 (5 bases). Looked up from germline, CDR1 is SGHVS and CDR2 is FQNEAQ. The V gene lost 5 bases and the J gene lost 6 bases, with 12 bases spanning the gap. This CDR3 contains 13 residues. CDR3 residues: CASSRGVLDTQYF. The CDR3 coding sequence is TGTGCCAGCAGCCGGGGAGTCCTGGATACGCAGTATTTT.

The chain combines TRBV5-1 with TRBJ2-3; no clear D gene. Germline CDR1 SGHRS, CDR2 YFSETQ. The CDR3 runs to 13 residues. The V gene lost 0 bases and the J gene lost 5 bases, with 7 bases spanning the gap. This CDR3 is CASSLGRQDTQYF. In DNA, the CDR3 is TGCGCCAGCAGCTTGGGGCGACAAGATACGCAGTATTTT.

This clone occurred a few times. Because it lacks the conserved phenylalanine or tryptophan at the end, this CDR3 is likely a read error. Because the CDR3's place on the DNA is in doubt, the DNA is left out and the CDR3 is given as listed by TCRdb. The chain has TRBV7-9 and TRBJ1-5; TRBD1 was called by the table and not checked on the DNA. The CDR3 adds up to 11 amino acids, both ends counted. Germline-derived CDR1 and CDR2 are SEHNR and FQNEAQ (reference sequence). The CDR3 here is CASSSPGHSDS.

The chain combines TRBV2 with TRBJ2-4, with TRBD1 identical over 9 bases. The CDR3 sequence is 15 residues long. CDR1 and CDR2 from the germline V gene are SNHLY and FYNNEI. Trimming cost V 6 bases and J 0 bases; bases outside gene matches: 3. The CDR3, as DNA: TGTGCCAGCAGAGGGACAGGGTCAGCCAAAAACATTCAGTACTTC. This gives the protein CASRGTGSAKNIQYF.

The chain recombines TRBV19 with TRBJ1-2; D is possibly TRBD1 (5 bases). From germline, CDR1 is LNHDA and CDR2 SQIVND (reference sequence). This CDR3 region has 13 residues. V was trimmed by 2 bases and J by 8 bases, leaving 12 bases between them. CDR3 amino acids: CASSIQGDRGYTF. The CDR3 DNA reads as TGTGCCAGTAGTATACAGGGCGACCGCGGCTACACCTTC.

The J gene is TRBJ2-2, the V gene TRBV4-2; TRBD2 is a possible D gene (7 bases). The germline CDR1 and CDR2 sequences are LGHNA and YNFKEQ. There are 19 residues in the CDR3. The V and J ends lost 0 bases and 4 bases respectively, with 21 bases between them. The CDR3 DNA sequence: TGTGCCAGCAGCCAAGAATCCCCGCAAGGGGGGGCCGTCACCGGGGAGCTGTTTTTT. Protein product: CASSQESPQGGAVTGELFF.